Shown below are 18 T cell receptor beta chains from a single sample sequenced in a study of blood T cell repertoires in COVID-19. Here immunoSEQ multiplex PCR was the method, and the copy in TCRdb shows in-frame clones only, minus some. Of some 180,000 clones in the sample, 75% to 90% were seen once. Input material: peripheral blood. Receptor source: a woman in her sixties or seventies with acute or convalescent COVID-19.

The DNA of the CDR3 is TGTGCCAGCCTGAGACAGGGGGCTTCTTACGAGCAGTACTTC. This sequence encodes CASLRQGASYEQYF. This chain joins TRBV7-2 and TRBJ2-7; TRBD1 aligns across 10 bases. The CDR3 length is 14 residues. Germline trimming cut 8 bases from V and 4 bases from J; bases unmatched to any gene: 8. In germline, CDR1 is SGHTA, CDR2 FQGNSA.

V gene TRBV5-6 combines with J gene TRBJ1-2; D perhaps matches TRBD1 (6 bases). Looked up from germline, CDR1 is SGHDT and CDR2 is YYEEEE. V was trimmed by 1 base and J by 4 bases, leaving 11 bases between them. This CDR3 has 14 amino acids. CDR3 protein: CASSLSGHFYGYTF. As DNA, the CDR3 is TGTGCCAGCAGCTTGTCGGGACACTTCTATGGCTACACCTTC.

The chain carries TRBV7-8 and TRBJ2-7, with 8 positions matching TRBD2. Germline CDR1 reads SGHVS; CDR2 reads FQNEAQ. The CDR3 contains 15 residues. V lost 4 bases and J lost 4; bases outside the gene matches: 9. The CDR3, as DNA: TGTGCCAGCAGCTACCAAAGGACTAGCTGGTACGAGCAGTACTTC. Translation: CASSYQRTSWYEQYF.

The V gene is TRBV7-2, the J gene TRBJ2-7; TRBD1 agrees at 8 bases. The junction had 11 bases not matched to a gene; V was cut back by 2 bases and J by 5 bases. This CDR3 is built from 16 residues. CDR1 is SGHTA, CDR2 FQGNSA, per germline. The DNA for the CDR3 is TGTGCCAGCAGCTTAAAGTGGCGGACAGGGAACGACGAGCAGTACTTC. Amino acid sequence: CASSLKWRTGNDEQYF.

The rearrangement uses TRBV28 and TRBJ2-2; TRBD2 might be the D (5 bases). V lost 7 bases, J lost 5 bases, and 23 bases lay in between. The germline V gene has CDR1 MDHEN and CDR2 SYDVKM. The CDR3 has 17 amino acids. The CDR3 spells CASTPLWGVGKTGELFF. The CDR3 bases are TGTGCCAGCACCCCTCTATGGGGAGTTGGTAAGACCGGGGAGCTGTTTTTT.

The CDR3 loop reads CASSVAQGLSGYTF. CDR3 nucleotides: TGTGCCAGCAGCGTAGCCCAGGGGCTGAGTGGCTACACCTTC. The rearrangement links TRBV9 to TRBJ1-2; tentatively, D is TRBD1 (6 bases). CDR3 length: 14 amino acids. V lost 0 bases and J 7 bases, leaving 13 bases between the germline ends. CDR1 and CDR2 from the germline V gene are SGDLS and YYNGEE.

This clone has only one observation. V gene TRBV25-1 combines with J gene TRBJ2-3; 10 nucleotides match TRBD2. J lost 3 bases, V lost 2 bases, and 5 bases had no gene match. The CDR3 sequence is 16 residues long. Germline CDR1 and CDR2: MGHDK and SYGVNS. CDR3 sequence reads: CASSEGGSGRTDTQYF. CDR3 nucleotides: TGTGCCAGCAGTGAAGGTGGTAGCGGGAGGACAGATACGCAGTATTTT.

This chain joins TRBV7-8 and TRBJ2-5; 8 positions match TRBD1. Trimming took 5 bases from V and 4 from J; bases not matched to a gene: 12. The CDR3 runs to 16 residues. Germline CDR1 is SGHVS and CDR2 is FQNEAQ. The chain's CDR3 is CASSPRTGMVGETQYF. The DNA for the CDR3 is TGTGCCAGCAGCCCACGGACAGGGATGGTCGGAGAGACCCAGTACTTC.

The count of this clone is one. This chain joins TRBV5-1 and TRBJ1-2; 7 bases fit TRBD1. The J segment lost 6 bases and the V segment lost 4 bases, leaving 9 bases of the junction unmatched. The germline CDR1 and CDR2 sequences are SGHRS and YFSETQ. The CDR3 runs 14 residues. The CDR3 DNA reads TGCGCCAGCAGCGCGACAGGGCTGGTTCATGGCTACACCTTC. It encodes CASSATGLVHGYTF.

The chain couples TRBV29-1 to TRBJ2-5; D may be TRBD1 (6 bases). Deletions cut 3 bases from V and 5 bases from J, with 13 bases between. CDR1 and CDR2 from the germline V gene are SQVTM and ANQGSEA. CDR3 length: 13 amino acids. The CDR3 DNA reads TGCAGCGTTGATAGGGGGAGCCGGGAGACCCAGTACTTC. It specifies CSVDRGSRETQYF.

The chain carries TRBV19 and TRBJ2-6; the D is unclear. V lost 6 bases and J 1 base, leaving 7 bases between the germline ends. Germline V gives CDR1 LNHDA, CDR2 SQIVND (reference sequence). The CDR3 length is 14 residues. CDR3 DNA sequence: TGTGCCAGTAGCCAGTCATCTGGGGCCAACGTCCTGACTTTC. Protein product: CASSQSSGANVLTF.

This clone was seen only once. V gene TRBV1 combines with J gene TRBJ2-3; the D call of TRBD1 is as the table states it, not checked on the DNA. TRBV1 is assigned pseudogene status. CDR3 length equals 14 residues. The CDR3 nucleotides are TGCACCAGCAGCCAAGATTTAGGGGCAGATACGCAGTATTTT. It yields the protein CTSSQDLGADTQYF.

Concerning this clone itself: Additional DNA sequences in this sample encode the identical CDR3. The chain links TRBV19 to TRBJ2-1; 10 bases are shared with TRBD2. The CDR3 consists of 15 residues. V shed 5 bases and J 0 bases; nucleotides not matched to a gene: 1. Looked up from germline, CDR1 is LNHDA and CDR2 is SQIVND (reference sequence). The CDR3 spells CASSLAGASYNEQFF. CDR3 DNA sequence: TGTGCCAGTAGTCTAGCGGGAGCCTCCTACAATGAGCAGTTCTTC.

The gene calls are TRBV19 and TRBJ1-1; D may be TRBD1 (5 bases). V was trimmed by 8 bases and J by 4 bases, leaving 14 bases between them. In germline, CDR1 is LNHDA, CDR2 SQIVND (reference sequence). The CDR3 extends over 13 amino acids. The CDR3 protein is CASSRDWGTEAFF. The CDR3 DNA is TGTGCCAGTTCCAGGGATTGGGGCACTGAAGCTTTCTTT.

The chain links TRBV25-1 to TRBJ1-2; 8 bases fit TRBD1. Trimming at V came to 4 bases and at J to 8 bases, leaving 6 bases not matched to a gene. CDR3 length equals 13 residues. Per the germline V gene, CDR1 is MGHDK and CDR2 is SYGVNS. As DNA, the CDR3 is TGTGCCAGCAGTGCGTCAGGGGGCAGAGGCTACACCTTC. This translates into CASSASGGRGYTF.

For the CDR3, the DNA is TGTGCCAGCAGCGGTCCTATCACTAGCGGGGGCACCGGGGAGCTGTTTTTT. This codes for CASSGPITSGGTGELFF. This chain uses TRBV9 with TRBJ2-2; TRBD2 matches 11 bases. Germline V gene lookup returns CDR1 SGDLS and CDR2 YYNGEE. The CDR3 is 17 residues long. V was pared by 3 bases and J by 4 bases, with 8 bases of the junction left unmatched.

The chain uses TRBV7-2 and TRBJ2-1, with 10 bases that match TRBD2. Germline V gives CDR1 SGHTA, CDR2 FQGNSA. V shed 5 bases, J shed 6 bases, and the junction held 7 bases outside the gene matches. The length of the CDR3 is 15 residues. In DNA form, the CDR3 reads TGTGCCAGCAGCGCGCCGACTAGCGGGTCCAATGAGCAGTTCTTC. Translating it yields CASSAPTSGSNEQFF.

The rearrangement joins TRBV5-6 to TRBJ2-2; the D gene is possibly TRBD2 (5 bases). The CDR3 covers 14 residues. Deletions cut 4 bases from V and 8 bases from J, with 15 bases between. CDR1 SGHDT and CDR2 YYEEEE come from the germline V gene. The CDR3 DNA reads TGTGCCAGCAGCCTGCTAGCCGTTCCGGGGGAGCTGTTTTTT. It encodes CASSLLAVPGELFF.